Listed here are 13 T cell receptor beta chains from one sample, sequenced in a study of blood T cell repertoires in COVID-19. This table comes from immunoSEQ multiplex PCR, and its TCRdb copy is limited to in-frame clones, with some not included. The sample records over 150,000 clones, approximately 82% being singletons. Specimen: peripheral blood. The receptors stem from a human donor with acute or convalescent COVID-19. The donor label of this sample is uncertain.

The V gene is TRBV27, the J gene TRBJ2-7, with TRBD1 as a possible D gene (6 bases). Trimming took 6 bases from V and 1 from J, leaving 7 bases between them. The germline V gene encodes CDR1 MNHEY and CDR2 SMNVEV (reference sequence). The CDR3 runs 12 residues. CDR3 protein: CASRGQSYEQYF. CDR3 coding DNA: TGTGCCAGCAGGGGACAATCCTACGAGCAGTACTTC.

V gene TRBV18 combines with J gene TRBJ2-7, with a tentative D call TRBD2 (6 bases). Germline V lookup: CDR1 KGHSH, CDR2 LQKENI. This CDR3 is built from 15 residues. V was pared by 0 bases and J by 1 base, with 10 bases between. The CDR3 sequence is CASSPPGSWSYEQYF. The DNA for the CDR3 is TGTGCCAGCTCACCACCCGGGAGTTGGTCCTACGAGCAGTACTTC.

As concerns this clone: Sequence at one end of the junction differs from germline and may be a read error. This chain connects TRBV7-9 to TRBJ2-1; TRBD1 matches at 10 bases. Germline V gene lookup returns CDR1 SEHNR and CDR2 FQNEAQ (reference sequence). This CDR3 has 13 amino acids. CDR3 sequence reads: CASSLLAGTGEIF. In DNA form, the CDR3 reads TGTGCCAGCAGCCTGCTCGCCGGGACAGGGGAGATCTTC.

The rearrangement uses TRBV15 and TRBJ1-5; no firm D call. V was shortened by 8 bases and J by 0 bases, with 11 bases between the two germline ends. The CDR3 contains 14 residues. From germline, CDR1 is LNHNV and CDR2 YYDKDF (reference sequence). In nucleotides, the CDR3 is TGTGCCACCGAGAACCGTAATAGCAATCAGCCCCAGCATTTT. This encodes CATENRNSNQPQHF.

The rearrangement uses TRBV2 and TRBJ2-6; 7 nucleotides agree with TRBD1. Germline trimming cut 8 bases from V and 4 bases from J; bases unmatched to any gene: 8. The CDR3 is made up of 15 amino acids. Germline V lookup: CDR1 SNHLY, CDR2 FYNNEI. The CDR3 loop is CASFKDRAGANVLTF. DNA of the CDR3: TGTGCCAGCTTCAAAGACAGGGCCGGGGCCAACGTCCTGACTTTC.

The V call is TRBV6-5, the J call TRBJ2-7, with D hard to call. Germline V CDR1 and CDR2: MNHEY, SVGAGI. This CDR3 has 13 residues. V lost 8 bases to trimming and J lost 1 base, with 12 bases between them. CDR3 amino acids: CASQRGTSYEQYF. The CDR3 region has the DNA TGTGCCAGCCAAAGAGGCACTTCCTACGAGCAGTACTTC.

The chain couples TRBV25-1 to TRBJ1-2; 8 positions agree with TRBD1. Germline assignment: CDR1 MGHDK and CDR2 SYGVNS. This CDR3 spans 14 amino acids. V shed 5 bases, J shed 8 bases, and the junction held 10 bases outside the gene matches. CDR3 sequence reads: CASSQTRTGSGYTF. The CDR3 bases are TGTGCCAGCAGTCAAACTCGGACAGGGTCCGGCTACACCTTC.

This sequence joins TRBV28 and TRBJ2-3, with a weak D call TRBD1 (6 bases). V lost 6 bases and J 5 bases, leaving 21 bases between the germline ends. CDR3 length: 16 amino acids. CDR1 and CDR2 from the germline V gene are MDHEN and SYDVKM. As DNA, the CDR3 is TGTGCCAGCAGAGGGGGATCGGCAGGGCGAAGAGATACGCAGTATTTT. The encoded protein is CASRGGSAGRRDTQYF.

V and J are TRBV5-1 and TRBJ2-2; 15 nucleotides line up with TRBD2. CDR3 size: 20 residues. Losses at the gene ends were 5 bases for V and 3 bases for J; bases not matched to a gene: 14. Germline CDR1 reads SGHRS; CDR2 reads YFSETQ. CDR3 sequence: CASRGPGTSGRRKDTGELFF. Here the CDR3 DNA reads TGCGCCAGCAGGGGCCCCGGGACTAGCGGGAGGAGGAAGGACACCGGGGAGCTGTTTTTT. The full variable domain, in which reference TRBV5-1 and TRBJ2-2 provide the parts outside the CDR3, is KAGVTQTPRYLIKTRGQQVTLSCSPISGHRSVSWYQQTPGQGLQFLFEYFSETQRNKGNFPGRFSGRQFSNSRSEMNVSTLELGDSALYLCASRGPGTSGRRKDTGELFFGEGSRLTVL.

In regard to this clone: The sample contains more than one DNA sequence encoding this CDR3. The gene calls are TRBV5-4 and TRBJ2-5; 10 bases line up with TRBD2. The CDR3 is 15 residues long. CDR1 SGHNT and CDR2 YYREEE come from the germline V gene (reference sequence). The ends lost 4 bases at V and 1 base at J; junction bases unmatched: 4. CDR3 in amino acids: CASSQTSGTQETQYF. The CDR3 region has the DNA TGTGCCAGCAGCCAAACTAGCGGGACCCAAGAGACCCAGTACTTC.

J is TRBJ1-1 and V is TRBV5-6; 11 bases agree with TRBD1. CDR1 and CDR2 from the germline V gene are SGHDT and YYEEEE. The CDR3 covers 16 residues. V lost 4 bases and J lost 6; bases outside the gene matches: 11. The CDR3 coding sequence is TGTGCCAGCAGCCCGACGGACAGGGGGCGCATGGCTGAAGCTTTCTTT. Its translation is CASSPTDRGRMAEAFF.

V usage is TRBV21-1 and J usage is TRBJ1-2; no DNA check was done on the table's D call, TRBD1. TRBV21-1 is listed as a pseudogene. The CDR3 runs 16 residues. Here the CDR3 DNA reads TGTGCCAGCAGCAAAATAGGGACAGAGTTTAACTATGGCTACACCTTC. Residues: CASSKIGTEFNYGYTF.

This clone turned up a few times. The chain carries TRBV19 and TRBJ1-6, with D maybe TRBD1 (6 bases). The CDR3 sequence is 16 residues long. Germline V gives CDR1 LNHDA, CDR2 SQIVND (reference sequence). V was trimmed by 3 bases and J by 9 bases, leaving 18 bases between them. For the CDR3, the DNA is TGTGCCAGTAGTATTCCCCTACAGGGAACCGGTTCACCCCTCCACTTT. Its protein product is CASSIPLQGTGSPLHF. The whole variable domain, filled in from reference TRBV19 and TRBJ1-6, reads DGGITQSPKYLFRKEGQNVTLSCEQNLNHDAMYWYRQDPGQGLRLIYYSQIVNDFQKGDIAEGYSVSREKKESFPLTVTSAQKNPTAFYLCASSIPLQGTGSPLHFGNGTRLTVT.